This T cell receptor beta chain came from a study of OX40 agonist ivuxolimab in advanced cancers. The sampling schedule covered blood at baseline, cycle 4 day 1, and cycle 7 day 1. Data came from immunoSEQ multiplex PCR; TCRdb stores just in-frame clones and leaves some out. Of roughly 15,000 clones detected, 77% appear once; the ten largest clones hold roughly 36%. Notes on the study in general: The study did not work out the antigen specificity of the expanded peripheral T cells.

Of note for this clone: Its matching antigen is unknown.

This sample comprised CD4+ or CD8+ T cells sorted from blood, obtained in a trial of the OX40 agonist ivuxolimab. The receptor comes from an adult with an advanced solid tumor such as melanoma, head and neck, liver or kidney cancer.

The CDR3 DNA is TGTGCCAGCAGTTTAAATATCGCAGATACGCAGTATTTT. It yields the protein CASSLNIADTQYF. This chain joins TRBV28 and TRBJ2-3; the D is unclear. The CDR3 is 13 residues long. CDR1 and CDR2 (germline): MDHEN, SYDVKM. V was shortened by 2 bases and J by 4 bases, with 7 bases between the two germline ends.